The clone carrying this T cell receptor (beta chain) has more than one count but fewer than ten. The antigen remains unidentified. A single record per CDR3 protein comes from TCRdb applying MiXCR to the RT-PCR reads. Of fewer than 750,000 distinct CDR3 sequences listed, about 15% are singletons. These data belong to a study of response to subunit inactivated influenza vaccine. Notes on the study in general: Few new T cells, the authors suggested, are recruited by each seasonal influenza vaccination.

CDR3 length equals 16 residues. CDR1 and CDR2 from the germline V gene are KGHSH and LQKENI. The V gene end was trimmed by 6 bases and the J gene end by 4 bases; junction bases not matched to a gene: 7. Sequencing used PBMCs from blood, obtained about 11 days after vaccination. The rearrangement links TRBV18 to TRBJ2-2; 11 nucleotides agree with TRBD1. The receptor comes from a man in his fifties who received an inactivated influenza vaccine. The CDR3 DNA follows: TGTGCCAGCTCCCGCGGACAGGGGGCGCCCACCGGGGAGCTGTTTTTT. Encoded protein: CASSRGQGAPTGELFF.